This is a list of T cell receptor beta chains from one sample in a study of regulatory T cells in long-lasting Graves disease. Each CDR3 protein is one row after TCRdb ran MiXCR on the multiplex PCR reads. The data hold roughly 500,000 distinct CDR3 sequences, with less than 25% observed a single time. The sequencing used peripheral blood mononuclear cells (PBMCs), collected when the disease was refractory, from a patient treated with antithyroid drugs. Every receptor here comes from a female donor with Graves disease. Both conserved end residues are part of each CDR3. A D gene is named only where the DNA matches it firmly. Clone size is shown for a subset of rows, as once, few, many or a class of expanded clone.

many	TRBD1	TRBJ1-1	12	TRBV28	TGTGCCAGCAGCCGAACAGGGGGATTAGCTTTCTTT	CASSRTGGLAFF
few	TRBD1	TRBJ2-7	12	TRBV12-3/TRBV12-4	TGTGCCAGCAGTTCAGGGGGCTGGGAGCAGTACTTC	CASSSGGWEQYF
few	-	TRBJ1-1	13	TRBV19	TGTGCCAGTAGAGGCACGACGAACACTGAAGCTTTCTTT	CASRGTTNTEAFF
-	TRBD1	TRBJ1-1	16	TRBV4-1	TGCGCCAGCAGCCAATACAGGGGGTCGATTAACACTGAAGCTTTCTTT	CASSQYRGSINTEAFF
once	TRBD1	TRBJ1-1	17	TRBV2	TGTGCCAGCAGTGTAGGGCAGGGGGTCGGAGGGAACACTGGAGCTTTCTTT	CASSVGQGVGGNTGAFF
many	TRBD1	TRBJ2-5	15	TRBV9	TGTGCCAGCAGCGGAGGACAGGGTTTTGGCGAGACCCAGTACTTC	CASSGGQGFGETQYF
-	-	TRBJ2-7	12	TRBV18	TGTGCCAGCTCACCCGTTAACGACGAGCAGTACTTC	CASSPVNDEQYF
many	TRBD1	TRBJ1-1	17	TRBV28	TGTGCCAGCAGGATCCCAGGACAGGAGGCTAGGGACACTGAAGCTTTCTTT	CASRIPGQEARDTEAFF
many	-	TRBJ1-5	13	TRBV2	TGTGCCAGCATCGGGACGGGAGCCCAGCCCCAGCATTTT	CASIGTGAQPQHF
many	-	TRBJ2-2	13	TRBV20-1	TGCAGTGCTAGAGCTCAGGGGACCGGGGAGCTGTTTTTT	CSARAQGTGELFF
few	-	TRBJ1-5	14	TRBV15	TGTGCCACCAGCAGACCCCACCTAGTCGAACCCCAGCATTTT	CATSRPHLVEPQHF
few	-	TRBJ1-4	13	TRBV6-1	TGTGCCAGCAGTCTAGGGCCCTCCCGCGGGGTGTTTTTT	CASSLGPSRGVFF
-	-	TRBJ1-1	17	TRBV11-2	TGTGCCAGCAGCTTACAGCAGGGCCCCCGGATGAACACTGAAGCTTTCTTT	CASSLQQGPRMNTEAFF
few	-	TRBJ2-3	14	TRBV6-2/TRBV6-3	TGTGCCAGCAGAACACGAGGGTTCACAGATACGCAGTATTTT	CASRTRGFTDTQYF
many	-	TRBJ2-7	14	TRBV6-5	TGTGCCAGCAGTTACCAGGGACCTTACTACGAGCAGTACTTC	CASSYQGPYYEQYF
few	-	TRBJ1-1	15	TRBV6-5	TGTGCCAGCAGTTATGGGACGGGGGGAAACACTGAAGCTTTCTTT	CASSYGTGGNTEAFF
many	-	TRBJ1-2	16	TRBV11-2	TGTGCCAGCAGCTTCCTAAGAGGTGGAGGAGGCTATGGCTACACCTTC	CASSFLRGGGGYGYTF
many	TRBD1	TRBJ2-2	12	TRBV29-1	TGCAGCGTGAACAGGGGGACCGGGGAGCTGTTTTTT	CSVNRGTGELFF
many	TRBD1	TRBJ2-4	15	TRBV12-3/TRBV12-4	TGTGCCAGCAGTCCCGAGGGACAGGGAAAAAACATTCAGTACTTC	CASSPEGQGKNIQYF
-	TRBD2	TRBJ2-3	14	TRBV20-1	TGCAGTGCTTTCGGGACTAGCGGCCCAGATACGCAGTATTTT	CSAFGTSGPDTQYF
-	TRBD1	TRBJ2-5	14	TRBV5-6	TGTGCCAGCAGCTTTTGGACAGGGCAGGAGACCCAGCACTTC	CASSFWTGQETQHF
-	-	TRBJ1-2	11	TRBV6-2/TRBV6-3	TGTGCCAGTAAACGGGGCTATGGCTACACCTTC	CASKRGYGYTF
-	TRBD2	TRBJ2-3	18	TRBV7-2	TGTGCCAGCAGCTTGACTAGCGGGATCTCCGCTAAGGCAGATACGCAGTATTTT	CASSLTSGISAKADTQYF
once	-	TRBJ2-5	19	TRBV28	TGTGCCAGCAGTCTAACCCTTTGGGGTGGAGTTAGTCCCCAAGAGACCCAGTACTTC	CASSLTLWGGVSPQETQYF
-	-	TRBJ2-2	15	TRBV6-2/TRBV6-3	TGTGCCAGCAGTTCCCTACAGGGTAATGCCGGGGAGCTGTTTTTT	CASSSLQGNAGELFF
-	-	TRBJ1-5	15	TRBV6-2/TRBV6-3	TGTGCCAGCAGTTTTTCGGACTCACTCAGTCAGCCCCAGCATTTT	CASSFSDSLSQPQHF
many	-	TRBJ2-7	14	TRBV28	TGTGCCAGCAGTCCCCTCCGTGGAGGGGGCGAGCAGTACTTC	CASSPLRGGGEQYF
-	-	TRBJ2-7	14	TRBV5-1	TGCGCCAGCAGCTCTGACAGGTTAACCTACGAGCAGTACTTC	CASSSDRLTYEQYF
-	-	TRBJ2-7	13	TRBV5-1	TGCGCCAGCAGAACGGGGGCTACCTACGAGCAGTACTTC	CASRTGATYEQYF
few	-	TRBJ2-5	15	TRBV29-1	TGCAGCGTTTATTCGGTAGGGACGCTGCTAGAGACCCAGTACTTC	CSVYSVGTLLETQYF
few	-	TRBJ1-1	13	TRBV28	TGTGCCAGCAGTTTAATCCTCAACACTGAAGCTTTCTTT	CASSLILNTEAFF
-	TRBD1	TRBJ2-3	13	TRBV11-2	TGTGCCAGCAGCCCGGACAGGGATGATACGCAGTATTTT	CASSPDRDDTQYF
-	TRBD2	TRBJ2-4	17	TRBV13	TGTGCCAGCAGCTTAAGCGGGAGGGCCAGATCCAAAAACATTCAGTACTTC	CASSLSGRARSKNIQYF
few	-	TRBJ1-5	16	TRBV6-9	TGTGCCAGCAGTTCCGGACCCCTAACAAGCAATCAGCCCCAGCATTTT	CASSSGPLTSNQPQHF
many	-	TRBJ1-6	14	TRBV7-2	TGTGCCAGCAGCCCCCTCCGGGCTGATTCACCCCTCCACTTT	CASSPLRADSPLHF
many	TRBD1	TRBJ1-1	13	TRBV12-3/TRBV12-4	TGTGCCAGCAGCCGGGACAGGGGGACTGAAGCTTTCTTT	CASSRDRGTEAFF
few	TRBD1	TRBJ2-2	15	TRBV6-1	TGTGCCAGCAGTGAGACAGGGGCGAACACCGGGGAGCTGTTTTTT	CASSETGANTGELFF